This T cell receptor beta chain was sequenced in a study of T-cell reconstitution after alpha-beta-depleted transplantation in children. Study results and caveats: There were reportedly several hundred expanded graft clones from which alpha-beta T cells came about two months after transplant. Diversity and T-cell counts at one year after transplant derived mostly from new T cells. After transplant, high TCRbeta diversity at day 60 in some patients arose from surviving recipient T cells and thymic progenitors.

The V gene lost 1 base and the J gene lost 4 bases, with 5 bases spanning the gap. The CDR3 contains 13 residues. Germline lookup yields CDR1 SGHDN and CDR2 FVKESK. Unique molecular identifiers were built into the TCRbeta library. TCRdb analysed the PCR reads with MiXCR anew, one entry per CDR3 protein. The sample carries more than 200,000 distinct CDR3 sequences, roughly 25% recorded once. In the case of this clonotype: Its antigen is not identified.

The sequence was collected from a girl aged 2-10 years with Fanconi anemia, due to receive a stem cell transplant. The rearrangement uses TRBV14 and TRBJ2-1; D unresolved. The sequenced sample was PBMCs, obtained before TCRalphabeta/CD19-depleted stem cell transplant. This CDR3 is CASSQGFYNEQFF. In DNA, the CDR3 is TGTGCCAGCAGCCAAGGGTTTTACAATGAGCAGTTCTTC.